What follows is one T cell receptor (beta chain) and its context. The CDR3 is made up of 15 amino acids. V lost 0 bases to trimming and J lost 8 bases, with 12 bases between them. Germline assignment: CDR1 SGDLS and CDR2 YYNGEE. The entry originates in a study of cytomegalovirus exposure and HLA in healthy donors. PCR used 60 Vbeta primers and 13 Jbeta primers. Repertoires were generated with immunoSEQ multiplex PCR, while TCRdb's copy carries only in-frame clones and drops some. The table lists roughly 190,000 clones, 79% of them singletons. Sequenced material: PBMCs. The TCR was taken from a girl aged 10 to 17 in good health and CMV-seropositive. The chain carries TRBV9 and TRBJ1-6; D is undetermined. CDR3: CASSVDAGLDSPLHF. CDR3 bases: TGTGCCAGCAGCGTAGATGCGGGCCTAGATTCACCCCTCCACTTT. Looking up the rest from reference TRBV9 and TRBJ1-6 gives the full variable domain: DSGVTQTPKHLITATGQRVTLRCSPRSGDLSVYWYQQSLDQGLQFLIQYYNGEERAKGNILERFSAQQFPDLHSELNLSSLELGDSALYFCASSVDAGLDSPLHFGNGTRLTVT.